Listed here are 18 T cell receptor beta chains from one sample, sequenced in a study of human T cells and chemical hapten exposure. TCRdb passed the RACE reads through MiXCR, listing each CDR3 protein once. The repertoire holds some 99,000 distinct CDR3 sequences, with roughly 10% as singletons. The sample's time point: patch test 2, 6 weeks after DPC sensitization. Regarding treatment: therapeutic diphenylcyclopropenone sensitization with weekly scalp DPC. The sample was whole blood, taken in connection with sensitization to the hapten diphenylcyclopropenone (DPC). Source of these receptors: a woman in her thirties or forties with alopecia areata. Some clones in this sample may be carry-over from other donors' samples.

The V and J genes are TRBV11-2 and TRBJ2-1; TRBD2 agrees at 8 bases. The CDR3 has 16 residues. CDR1 is SGHAT, CDR2 FQNNGV, per germline. V gave up 4 bases and J gave up 3 bases; unmatched junction bases: 8. CDR3 in amino acids: CASSSTGGHLYNEQFF. Written as DNA, the CDR3 is TGTGCCAGCAGCTCCACGGGGGGGCATCTCTACAATGAGCAGTTCTTC.

This chain uses TRBV4-3 with TRBJ2-5; TRBD2 aligns across 13 bases. With 0 bases clipped from V and 5 bases from J, the junction kept 6 bases outside the gene matches. The CDR3 has 17 residues. CDR1 LGHNA and CDR2 YSLEER come from the germline V gene. The CDR3 sequence: CASSQETLGLAGETQYF. CDR3 DNA: TGCGCCAGCAGCCAAGAGACCTTGGGACTAGCGGGGGAGACCCAGTACTTC.

The chain has TRBV6-5 and TRBJ1-1, with 7 bases that match TRBD1. Germline-derived CDR1 and CDR2 are MNHEY and SVGAGI. V lost 5 bases, J lost 2 bases, and 8 bases stayed unmatched. This CDR3 is built from 15 residues. Here the CDR3 DNA reads TGTGCCAGCAGTCGTCCGGGACAGCTAAACACTGAAGCTTTCTTT. Protein product: CASSRPGQLNTEAFF.

This clonotype has at least ten counts. CDR3 sequence reads: CASSYLLAGYQETQYF. The CDR3 DNA reads as TGTGCCAGCAGCTACCTATTAGCGGGATACCAAGAGACCCAGTACTTC. The V gene is TRBV11-2, the J gene TRBJ2-5; 8 bases line up with TRBD2. V was clipped by 4 bases and J by 0 bases; unmatched bases: 7. Germline V gene sequence: CDR1 SGHAT, CDR2 FQNNGV. This CDR3 comprises 16 residues.

This clonotype was counted at least ten times. The chain couples TRBV4-3 to TRBJ1-1; D remains ambiguous. This CDR3 is built from 16 residues. The germline CDR1 and CDR2 sequences are LGHNA and YSLEER. The germline V and J ends were trimmed by 0 bases and 2 bases, with 13 bases remaining between them. CDR3 region: CASSQDERAVNTEAFF. The CDR3, as DNA: TGCGCCAGCAGCCAAGATGAGAGGGCGGTAAACACTGAAGCTTTCTTT.

This clonotype was recorded many times. The chain has TRBV10-3 and TRBJ1-1, with 7 bases aligning to TRBD1. V trimming: 6 bases; J trimming: 0 bases; junction bases outside the gene matches: 4. This CDR3 spans 14 amino acids. Per the germline V gene, CDR1 is ENHRY and CDR2 is SYGVKD. The CDR3 coding sequence is TGTGCCATCAGAGGGACAGCCATGAACACTGAAGCTTTCTTT. It translates to CAIRGTAMNTEAFF.

The J gene is TRBJ1-6, the V gene TRBV12-3 or TRBV12-4, with D possibly TRBD1 on 6 matching bases. Between the trimmed V and J ends, which lost 6 bases and 4 bases, there was a span of 13 bases. CDR3 size: 15 residues. Here the CDR3 reads CASSLGQSYNSPLHF. CDR3 coding DNA: TGTGCCAGCAGCCTTGGACAGTCATATAATTCACCCCTCCACTTT.

This clonotype was counted only a few times. The rearrangement uses TRBV29-1 and TRBJ2-7, with 9 bases that match TRBD1. Germline V gene sequence: CDR1 SQVTM, CDR2 ANQGSEA. The V segment lost 6 bases and the J segment 3 bases; nucleotides outside the gene matches: 9. There are 14 residues in the CDR3. The CDR3 region is CSVKGQGSSYEQYF. Here the CDR3 DNA reads TGCAGCGTCAAAGGACAGGGGAGTAGCTACGAGCAGTACTTC.

Many counts were recorded for this clonotype. The chain carries TRBV4-1 and TRBJ1-2; D may be TRBD1 (5 bases). Deletions cut 2 bases from V and 6 bases from J, with 16 bases between. The CDR3 has 15 residues. CDR1 is MGHRA and CDR2 is YSYEKL in the germline V gene. This CDR3 is CASSQLLERGNGYTF. The CDR3 DNA follows: TGCGCCAGCAGCCAACTCCTTGAAAGGGGTAATGGCTACACCTTC.

There are many counts of this clonotype. The chain uses TRBV4-3 and TRBJ1-5, with unresolved D. The CDR3 has 15 amino acids. From germline, CDR1 is LGHNA and CDR2 YSLEER. Trimming took 4 bases from V and 7 from J, leaving 17 bases between them. The CDR3 region is CASSPLRREEQPQHF. The CDR3 nucleotides are TGCGCCAGCAGCCCCCTCAGAAGGGAGGAACAGCCCCAGCATTTT.

The genes are TRBV6-2 or TRBV6-3 and TRBJ2-1; maybe TRBD2 (5 bases). The V gene lost 6 bases and the J gene lost 6 bases, with 18 bases spanning the gap. The CDR3 runs 15 residues. Per germline, CDR1 MNHEY and CDR2 SVGEGT. The CDR3 DNA reads as TGTGCCAGCAGCTTGGACTCCCCGCTGGGCAATGAGCAGTTCTTC. Encoded protein: CASSLDSPLGNEQFF.

This clonotype was observed once. The chain employs TRBV29-1 and TRBJ1-2; D remains ambiguous. The CDR3 is made up of 12 amino acids. CDR1 SQVTM and CDR2 ANQGSEA come from the germline V gene. Trimming cost V 4 bases and J 2 bases, with 8 bases left between them. CDR3: CSVGDGNYGYTF. The CDR3, as DNA: TGCAGCGTTGGCGACGGGAACTATGGCTACACCTTC.

The chain joins TRBV7-3 to TRBJ2-1; tentatively, D is TRBD1 or TRBD2 (5 bases each). V lost 3 bases and J 2 bases, leaving 11 bases between the germline ends. The CDR3 spans 15 residues. Looked up from germline, CDR1 is SGHTA and CDR2 is FQGTGA. The DNA of the CDR3 is TGTGCCAGCAGCTTGGTTGGGGGTCCCTACAATGAGCAGTTCTTC. It is translated as CASSLVGGPYNEQFF.

This clonotype was seen only a few times. The V and J genes are TRBV7-3 and TRBJ1-1; TRBD1 is a possible D gene (5 bases). The CDR3 runs to 14 residues. Germline CDR1 reads SGHTA; CDR2 reads FQGTGA. Trimming pared 5 bases from V and 7 bases from J, leaving 17 bases between. The CDR3: CASSPGPQGGEAFF. DNA for the CDR3: TGTGCCAGCAGCCCGGGACCCCAGGGAGGTGAAGCTTTCTTT.

This chain joins TRBV29-1 and TRBJ1-1, with D unresolved. The V end was cut by 4 bases, the J end by 0 bases, with 9 bases between. This CDR3 has 13 amino acids. Germline loops: CDR1 SQVTM, CDR2 ANQGSEA. In DNA form, the CDR3 reads TGCAGCGTTGGAGTACTGTTGAACACTGAAGCTTTCTTT. This codes for CSVGVLLNTEAFF.

The chain carries TRBV7-6 and TRBJ1-1, with TRBD1 matching 10 bases. The CDR3 extends over 15 amino acids. Germline lookup yields CDR1 SGHVS and CDR2 FNYEAQ. V shed 1 base, J shed 5 bases, and the junction held 4 bases outside the gene matches. CDR3 sequence (DNA): TGTGCCAGCAGCTTAGTGACAGGGGGCCATACTGAAGCTTTCTTT. This translates into CASSLVTGGHTEAFF.

This clonotype was seen more than once but under ten times. This chain links TRBV6-2 or TRBV6-3 with TRBJ2-1; TRBD1 aligns across 7 bases. With V trimmed by 2 bases and J by 7 bases, 14 bases remained unmatched. Germline V gene sequence: CDR1 MNHEY, CDR2 SVGEGT. CDR3 length: 17 residues. For the CDR3, the DNA is TGTGCCAGCAGTTACCCTATGACAGGGCCAGATTTGAATGAGCAGTTCTTC. This sequence encodes CASSYPMTGPDLNEQFF.

Only a few counts were recorded for this clonotype. The chain recombines TRBV25-1 with TRBJ1-1; no clear D. Trimming took off 2 bases at V and 4 bases at J, with 8 bases between the two ends. The CDR3 has 13 amino acids. CDR1 is MGHDK, CDR2 SYGVNS, per germline. CDR3 nucleotide sequence: TGTGCCAGCAGTGAACTGGGGTTCACTGAAGCTTTCTTT. As protein: CASSELGFTEAFF.